These 23 T cell receptor beta chains came from one sample sequenced in a study of blood T cell repertoires in COVID-19. The protocol was immunoSEQ multiplex PCR, while the TCRdb copy is restricted to in-frame clones and leaves out a portion. The sample gives approximately 170,000 clones, around 84% of which show up once; nearly 8% is in the top ten. The sample taken for sequencing was PBMCs or T cells enriched from blood (not recorded which). The receptors stem from a woman aged 45 to 65 who had recovered from COVID-19.

CDR3 nucleotide sequence: TGTGCCAGCAGTTACGCGACTACTTCCACAGATACGCAGTATTTT. Residues: CASSYATTSTDTQYF. J is TRBJ2-3 and V is TRBV6-2 or TRBV6-3, with D possibly being TRBD2 (5 bases). Germline CDR1 reads MNHEY; CDR2 reads SVGEGT. V lost 2 bases and J lost 2, with 11 bases in between. The CDR3 runs to 15 residues.

The chain uses TRBV19 and TRBJ2-2, with 11 bases lining up with TRBD2. The CDR3 length is 18 residues. Per the germline V gene, CDR1 is LNHDA and CDR2 is SQIVND (reference sequence). V lost 7 bases, J lost 4 bases, and 14 bases stayed unmatched. CDR3 in DNA: TGTGCCAGTATCCACGGACTAGCGGGCCCTCGCGTCACCGGGGAGCTGTTTTTT. Encoded protein: CASIHGLAGPRVTGELFF.

The chain couples TRBV10-1 to TRBJ1-2, with D perhaps TRBD1 (5 bases). Germline values: CDR1 WNHNN, CDR2 SYGVQD (reference sequence). The ends were cut back, 10 bases at V and 1 base at J, with 19 bases in the middle. This CDR3 spans 15 amino acids. The CDR3 coding sequence is TGCGCCACACAGACAGTACCGATTCTTAACTATGGCTACACCTTC. Its protein product is CATQTVPILNYGYTF.

The V and J genes are TRBV23-1 and TRBJ2-3, with TRBD2 matching 13 bases. TRBV23-1 is an ORF, with its function uncertain. The CDR3 consists of 18 residues. J lost 3 bases, V lost 8 bases, and 14 bases had no gene match. The CDR3 loop is CASGGLAGSRGKTDTQYF. In nucleotides, the CDR3 is TGCGCCAGCGGGGGACTAGCGGGAAGTCGGGGGAAGACAGATACGCAGTATTTT.

The count of this clone is one. This rearrangement joins TRBV29-1 to TRBJ2-1, with TRBD2 matching 13 bases. Trimming cost V 7 bases and J 7 bases; bases outside gene matches: 7. Per germline, CDR1 SQVTM and CDR2 ANQGSEA. The CDR3 covers 14 residues. In nucleotides, the CDR3 is TGCAGCGCTACGGGACTAGCGGGATGGAATGAGCAGTTCTTC. It yields the protein CSATGLAGWNEQFF.

This chain connects TRBV7-2 to TRBJ2-7; D is perhaps TRBD2 (5 bases). Looked up from germline, CDR1 is SGHTA and CDR2 is FQGNSA. V was shortened by 5 bases and J by 7 bases, with 18 bases between the two germline ends. The CDR3 has 14 residues. The CDR3, as DNA: TGTGCCAGCAGCCTCGAGAGGAGGTTGGGGGAGCAGTACTTC. It encodes CASSLERRLGEQYF.

This clone was observed a few times. The V call is TRBV19, the J call TRBJ2-7, with a tentative D call TRBD1 (6 bases). There are 14 residues in the CDR3. Deletions cut 4 bases from V and 1 base from J, with 11 bases between. Germline CDR1 is LNHDA and CDR2 is SQIVND (reference sequence). CDR3 protein: CASSTGAVSYEQYF. DNA of the CDR3: TGTGCCAGTAGTACAGGGGCCGTATCCTACGAGCAGTACTTC.

V gene TRBV6-5 combines with J gene TRBJ1-1; 10 nucleotides agree with TRBD1. Germline trimming cut 6 bases from V and 11 bases from J; bases unmatched to any gene: 6. The CDR3 covers 12 residues. Germline CDR1 is MNHEY and CDR2 is SVGAGI. CDR3 sequence reads: CASRTDRGLAFF. In DNA form, the CDR3 reads TGTGCCAGCAGGACTGACAGGGGGCTCGCTTTCTTT.

This clone was counted a few times. The J gene is TRBJ1-2, the V gene TRBV7-2; TRBD1 agrees at 9 bases. In germline, CDR1 is SGHTA, CDR2 FQGNSA. V trimming: 5 bases; J trimming: 3 bases; junction bases outside the gene matches: 4. The CDR3 has 14 residues. The CDR3 spells CASSTGTGHYGYTF. CDR3 sequence (DNA): TGTGCCAGCAGCACCGGGACAGGGCACTATGGCTACACCTTC.

J is TRBJ2-6 and V is TRBV5-4; the D gene is possibly TRBD2 (5 bases). The CDR3 contains 15 residues. Germline V CDR1 and CDR2: SGHNT, YYREEE (reference sequence). Between the trimmed V and J ends, which lost 4 bases and 1 base, there was a span of 9 bases. CDR3 in amino acids: CASSRGSSGANVLTF. The CDR3 DNA reads as TGTGCCAGCAGCAGAGGGTCTTCTGGGGCCAACGTCCTGACTTTC.

The genes are TRBV7-9 and TRBJ1-1; tentative D call: TRBD1 (6 bases). CDR3 length: 12 amino acids. V was shortened by 5 bases and J by 6 bases, with 10 bases between the two germline ends. From germline, CDR1 is SEHNR and CDR2 FQNEAQ (reference sequence). For the CDR3, the DNA is TGTGCCAGCAGCACTACAGGGCCTGAAGCTTTCTTT. Translating it yields CASSTTGPEAFF. Full variable domain (outside the CDR3, taken from reference TRBV7-9 and TRBJ1-1): DTGVSQNPRHKITKRGQNVTFRCDPISEHNRLYWYRQTLGQGPEFLTYFQNEAQLEKSRLLSDRFSAERPKGSFSTLEIQRTEQGDSAMYLCASSTTGPEAFFGQGTRLTVV.

This chain uses TRBV20-1 with TRBJ2-7, with D perhaps TRBD2 (5 bases). Trimming shortened V by 6 bases and J by 4 bases, and 10 bases separated the two germline ends. The length of the CDR3 is 11 residues. From germline, CDR1 is DFQATT and CDR2 SNEGSKA (reference sequence). The CDR3 region has the DNA TGCAGTGCAACCCCGGGGTACGAGCAGTACTTC. Protein sequence: CSATPGYEQYF.

The V and J genes are TRBV4-1 and TRBJ2-2; D gene uncertain. V gave up 2 bases and J gave up 1 base, with 11 bases separating them. Germline lookup yields CDR1 MGHRA and CDR2 YSYEKL. The CDR3 extends over 16 amino acids. The CDR3 nucleotides are TGCGCCAGCAGCCAACCCCGTCAGGTGAACACCGGGGAGCTGTTTTTT. Amino acid sequence: CASSQPRQVNTGELFF.

Comment on this clone: The same CDR3 arises from other DNA sequences in this sample as well. The V and J genes are TRBV7-2 and TRBJ1-1, with 7 bases identical to TRBD1. Germline CDR1 and CDR2: SGHTA and FQGNSA. The length of the CDR3 is 14 residues. V shed 4 bases and J 1 base; nucleotides not matched to a gene: 3. The CDR3 loop reads CASSSSGGNTEAFF. In DNA form, the CDR3 reads TGTGCCAGCAGCTCCTCAGGGGGGAACACTGAAGCTTTCTTT.

A few counts support this clone. This rearrangement joins TRBV11-1 to TRBJ2-1; 11 nucleotides match TRBD1. This CDR3 has 15 amino acids. The V segment lost 7 bases and the J segment 6 bases; nucleotides outside the gene matches: 8. Germline CDR1 is SGHAT and CDR2 is FQDESV (reference sequence). The CDR3 nucleotides are TGTGCCAGCATGCCGGGACAGGGGGGGTTCAATGAGCAGTTCTTC. Protein: CASMPGQGGFNEQFF.

The gene calls are TRBV12-3 or TRBV12-4 and TRBJ2-5, with D unclear. V was clipped by 5 bases and J by 10 bases, with 11 bases between them. The CDR3 is 11 residues long. The CDR3 region has the DNA TGTGCCAGCAGTGCGAACCAGGACCAGTACTTC. It translates to CASSANQDQYF.

The V call is TRBV7-9, the J call TRBJ2-7; no clear D. The CDR3 extends over 13 amino acids. From germline, CDR1 is SEHNR and CDR2 FQNEAQ (reference sequence). Trimming cost V 3 bases and J 2 bases, with 8 bases left between them. The CDR3 DNA is TGTGCCAGCAGCTTTTTTCCTCCCTACGAGCAGTACTTC. This sequence encodes CASSFFPPYEQYF.

The V and J genes are TRBV3-1 (or the pseudogene TRBV3-2) and TRBJ1-2; 7 bases line up with TRBD1. The CDR3 has 16 residues. CDR1 LGHDT and CDR2 YNNKEL come from the germline V gene (reference sequence). V dropped 3 bases and J dropped 5; count of bases not matched to a gene: 12. The CDR3 protein is CASSHHGQVAGYGYTF. DNA for the CDR3: TGTGCCAGCAGCCATCATGGACAGGTGGCGGGTTATGGCTACACCTTC.

The chain employs TRBV5-1 and TRBJ1-6; possibly TRBD1 for D (5 bases). CDR3 size: 15 residues. Germline CDR1 and CDR2: SGHRS and YFSETQ. Trimming left V 0 bases short and J 10 bases short, with 14 bases between. In DNA form, the CDR3 reads TGCGCCAGCAGCTTGGCCGGGGGGAATGGGTCACCCCTCCACTTT. Translation gives CASSLAGGNGSPLHF.

This clone appeared a single time. The genes are TRBV24-1 and TRBJ2-2, with D perhaps matching TRBD1 (6 bases). Germline V gives CDR1 KGHDR, CDR2 SFDVKD. The CDR3 runs 17 residues. Trimming left V 5 bases short and J 1 base short, with 16 bases between. As DNA, the CDR3 is TGTGCCACCAGTGGCCGGGACATAGGGAGGAACACCGGGGAGCTGTTTTTT. Translating gives CATSGRDIGRNTGELFF.

The rearrangement uses TRBV12-1 and TRBJ2-7; TRBD2 was called by the table and not checked on the DNA. TRBV12-1 is labeled a pseudogene. This CDR3 region has 15 residues. As DNA, the CDR3 is TGTGCCAGCAGCTTTGGGCTAGCGGGGGCCTACGAGCAGTACTTC. Its translation is CASSFGLAGAYEQYF.

The chain carries TRBV28 and TRBJ1-2; 7 bases agree with TRBD1. The CDR3 extends over 12 amino acids. CDR1 and CDR2 (germline): MDHEN, SYDVKM. V shed 7 bases and J 4 bases; nucleotides not matched to a gene: 3. The DNA of the CDR3 is TGTGCCAGCATCCGGACAGGCTATGGCTACACCTTC. Translating gives CASIRTGYGYTF.

V gene TRBV29-1 combines with J gene TRBJ1-2; 9 bases agree with TRBD1. This CDR3 has 12 residues. Germline V gene sequence: CDR1 SQVTM, CDR2 ANQGSEA. Trimming cost V 5 bases and J 8 bases; bases outside gene matches: 6. The CDR3 sequence is CSVPGQGDGYTF. DNA of the CDR3: TGCAGCGTTCCGGGACAGGGAGACGGCTACACCTTC.